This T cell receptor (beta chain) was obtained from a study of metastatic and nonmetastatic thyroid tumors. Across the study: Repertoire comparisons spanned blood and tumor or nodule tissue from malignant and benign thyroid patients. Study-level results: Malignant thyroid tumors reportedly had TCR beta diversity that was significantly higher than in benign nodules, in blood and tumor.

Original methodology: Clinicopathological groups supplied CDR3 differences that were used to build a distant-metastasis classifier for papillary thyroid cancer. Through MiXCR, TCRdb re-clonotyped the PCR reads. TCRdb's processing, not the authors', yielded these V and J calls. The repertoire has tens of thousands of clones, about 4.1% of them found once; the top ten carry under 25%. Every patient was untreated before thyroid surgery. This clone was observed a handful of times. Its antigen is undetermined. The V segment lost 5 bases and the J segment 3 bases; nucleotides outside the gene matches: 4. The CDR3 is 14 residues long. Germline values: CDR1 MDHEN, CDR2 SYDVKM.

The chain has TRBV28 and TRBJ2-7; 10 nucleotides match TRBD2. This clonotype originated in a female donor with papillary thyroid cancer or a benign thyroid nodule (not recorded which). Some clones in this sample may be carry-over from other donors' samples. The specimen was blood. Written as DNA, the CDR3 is TGTGCCAGCAGTCCGTCTAGCGGGAGCTACGAGCAGTACTTC. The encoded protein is CASSPSSGSYEQYF.